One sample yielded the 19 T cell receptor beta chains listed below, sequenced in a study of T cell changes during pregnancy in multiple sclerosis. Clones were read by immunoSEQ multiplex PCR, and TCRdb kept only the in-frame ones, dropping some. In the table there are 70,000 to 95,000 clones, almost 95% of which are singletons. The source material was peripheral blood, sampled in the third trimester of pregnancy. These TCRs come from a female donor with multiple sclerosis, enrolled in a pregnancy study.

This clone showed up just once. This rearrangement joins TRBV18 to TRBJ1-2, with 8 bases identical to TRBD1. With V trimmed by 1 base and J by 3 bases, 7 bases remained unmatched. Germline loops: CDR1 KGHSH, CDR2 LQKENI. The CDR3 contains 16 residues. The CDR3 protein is CASSPRRLDRDYGYTF. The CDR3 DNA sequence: TGTGCCAGCTCACCACGTAGGCTGGACAGGGACTATGGCTACACCTTC.

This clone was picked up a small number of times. This CDR3 reads CSVGTGASNQPQHF. The CDR3, as DNA: TGCAGCGTCGGGACAGGGGCCAGCAATCAGCCCCAGCATTTT. This chain links TRBV29-1 with TRBJ1-5, with 10 positions matching TRBD1. The CDR3 spans 14 residues. J was trimmed by 1 base and V by 6 bases; bases with no gene match: 3. The germline gives CDR1 SQVTM, CDR2 ANQGSEA.

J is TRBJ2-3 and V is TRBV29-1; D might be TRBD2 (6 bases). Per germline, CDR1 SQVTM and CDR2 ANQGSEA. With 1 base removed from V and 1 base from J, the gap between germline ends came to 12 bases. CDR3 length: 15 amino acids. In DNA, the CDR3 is TGCAGCGTTGAAGGAGACCAGCGGGGCACAGATACGCAGTATTTT. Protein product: CSVEGDQRGTDTQYF.

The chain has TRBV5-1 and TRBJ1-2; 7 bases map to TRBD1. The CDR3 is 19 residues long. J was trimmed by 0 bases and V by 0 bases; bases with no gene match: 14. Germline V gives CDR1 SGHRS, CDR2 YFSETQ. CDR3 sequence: CASSLDGRAGTDTNYGYTF. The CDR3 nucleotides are TGCGCCAGCAGCTTGGATGGCCGTGCCGGGACAGACACTAACTATGGCTACACCTTC.

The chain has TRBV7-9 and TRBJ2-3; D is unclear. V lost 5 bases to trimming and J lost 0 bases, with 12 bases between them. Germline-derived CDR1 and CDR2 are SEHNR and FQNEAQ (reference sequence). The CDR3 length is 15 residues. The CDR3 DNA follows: TGTGCCAGCAGCCATCTATACCTTAGCACAGATACGCAGTATTTT. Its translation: CASSHLYLSTDTQYF.

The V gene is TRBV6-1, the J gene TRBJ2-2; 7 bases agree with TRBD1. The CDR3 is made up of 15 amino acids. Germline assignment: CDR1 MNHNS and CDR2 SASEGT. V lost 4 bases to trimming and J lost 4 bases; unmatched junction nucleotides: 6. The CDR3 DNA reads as TGTGCCAGCAGTGCCGACAGGGTTGGCACCGGGGAGCTGTTTTTT. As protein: CASSADRVGTGELFF.

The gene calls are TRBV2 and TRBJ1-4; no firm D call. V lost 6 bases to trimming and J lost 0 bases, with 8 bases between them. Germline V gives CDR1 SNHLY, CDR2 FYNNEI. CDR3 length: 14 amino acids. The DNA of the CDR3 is TGTGCCAGCAGCGTAGAACCAACTAATGAAAAACTGTTTTTT. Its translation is CASSVEPTNEKLFF.

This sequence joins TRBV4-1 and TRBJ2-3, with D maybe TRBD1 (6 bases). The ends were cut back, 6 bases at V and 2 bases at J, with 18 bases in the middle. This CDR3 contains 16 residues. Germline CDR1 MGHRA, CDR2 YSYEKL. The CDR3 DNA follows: TGCGCCAGCAGAGATCTACAGGGCCCCTTCACAGATACGCAGTATTTT. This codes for CASRDLQGPFTDTQYF.

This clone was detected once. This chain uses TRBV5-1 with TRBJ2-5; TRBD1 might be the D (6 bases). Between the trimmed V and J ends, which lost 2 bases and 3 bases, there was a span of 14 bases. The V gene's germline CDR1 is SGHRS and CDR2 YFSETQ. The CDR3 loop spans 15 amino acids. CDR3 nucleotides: TGCGCCAGCAGCTTATCGTCGGGACACGAAGAGACCCAGTACTTC. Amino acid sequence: CASSLSSGHEETQYF.

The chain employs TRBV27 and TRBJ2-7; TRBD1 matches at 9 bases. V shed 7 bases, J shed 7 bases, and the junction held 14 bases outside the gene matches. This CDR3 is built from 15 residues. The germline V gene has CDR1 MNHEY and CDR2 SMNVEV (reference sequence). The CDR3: CASTPDRGDLREQYF. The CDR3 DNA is TGTGCCAGCACCCCGGACAGGGGCGACCTTAGGGAGCAGTACTTC.

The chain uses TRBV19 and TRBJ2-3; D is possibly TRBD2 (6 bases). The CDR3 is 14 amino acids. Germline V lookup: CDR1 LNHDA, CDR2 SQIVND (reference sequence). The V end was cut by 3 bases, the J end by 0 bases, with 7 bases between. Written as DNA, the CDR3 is TGTGCCAGTAGTATCGGGACTAGCACAGATACGCAGTATTTT. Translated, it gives CASSIGTSTDTQYF.

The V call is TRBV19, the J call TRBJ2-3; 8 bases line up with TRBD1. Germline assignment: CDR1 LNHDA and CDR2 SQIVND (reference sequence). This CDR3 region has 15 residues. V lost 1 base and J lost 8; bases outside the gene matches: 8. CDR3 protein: CASSIGGRGLGTQYF. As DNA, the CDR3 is TGTGCCAGTAGTATAGGAGGCAGGGGGCTCGGTACGCAGTATTTT.

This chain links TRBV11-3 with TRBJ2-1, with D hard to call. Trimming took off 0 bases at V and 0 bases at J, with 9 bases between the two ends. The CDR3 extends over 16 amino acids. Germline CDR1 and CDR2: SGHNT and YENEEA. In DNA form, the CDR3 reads TGTGCCAGCAGCTTAGAGGGCAGCAGCTCCTACAATGAGCAGTTCTTC. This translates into CASSLEGSSSYNEQFF.

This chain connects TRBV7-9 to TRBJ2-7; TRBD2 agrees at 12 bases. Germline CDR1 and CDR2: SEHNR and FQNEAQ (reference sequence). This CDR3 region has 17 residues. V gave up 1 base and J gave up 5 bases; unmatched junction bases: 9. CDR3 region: CASSLVTSGRVADEQYF. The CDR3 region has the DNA TGTGCCAGCAGCTTAGTGACTAGCGGGAGAGTGGCAGACGAGCAGTACTTC.

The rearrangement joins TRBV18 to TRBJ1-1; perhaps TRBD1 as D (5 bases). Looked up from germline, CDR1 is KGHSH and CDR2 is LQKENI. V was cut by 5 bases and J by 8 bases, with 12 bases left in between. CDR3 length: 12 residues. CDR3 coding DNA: TGTGCCAGCTCATCTGTAGCAGGGGAAGCTTTCTTT. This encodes CASSSVAGEAFF.

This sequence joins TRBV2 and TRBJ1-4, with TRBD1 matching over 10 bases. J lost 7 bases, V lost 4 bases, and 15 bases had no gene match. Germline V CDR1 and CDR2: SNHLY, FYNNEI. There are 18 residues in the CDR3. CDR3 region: CASSATGMTGGGSEKLFF. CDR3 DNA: TGTGCCAGCAGTGCTACTGGGATGACAGGGGGCGGGAGTGAAAAACTGTTTTTT.

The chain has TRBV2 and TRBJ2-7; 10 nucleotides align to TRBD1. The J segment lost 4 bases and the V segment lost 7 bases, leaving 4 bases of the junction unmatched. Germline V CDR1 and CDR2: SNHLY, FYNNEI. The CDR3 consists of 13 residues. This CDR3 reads CASIPDRGYEQYF. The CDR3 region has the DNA TGTGCCAGCATTCCGGACAGGGGGTACGAGCAGTACTTC.

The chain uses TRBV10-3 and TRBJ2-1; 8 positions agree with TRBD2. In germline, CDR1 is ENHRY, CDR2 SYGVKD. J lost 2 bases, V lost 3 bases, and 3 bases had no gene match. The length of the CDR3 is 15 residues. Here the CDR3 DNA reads TGTGCCATCAGTGACGAGCGGGAGCCCTACAATGAGCAGTTCTTC. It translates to CAISDEREPYNEQFF.

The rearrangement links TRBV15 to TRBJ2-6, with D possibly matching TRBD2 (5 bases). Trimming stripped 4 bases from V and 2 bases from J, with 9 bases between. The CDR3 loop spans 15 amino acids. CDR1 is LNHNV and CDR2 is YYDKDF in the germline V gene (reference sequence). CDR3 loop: CATSKLEAGANVLTF. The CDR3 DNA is TGTGCCACCAGCAAACTAGAGGCTGGGGCCAACGTCCTGACTTTC. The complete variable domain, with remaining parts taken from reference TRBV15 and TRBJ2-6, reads DAMVIQNPRYQVTQFGKPVTLSCSQTLNHNVMYWYQQKSSQAPKLLFHYYDKDFNNEADTPDNFQSRRPNTSFCFLDIRSPGLGDTAMYLCATSKLEAGANVLTFGAGSRLTVL.